The 5 T cell receptor beta chains presented below share a single source sample, sequenced in a study of T-cell reconstitution after alpha-beta-depleted transplantation in children. Unique molecular identifiers were incorporated into the prepared TCRbeta library. TCRdb independently ran MiXCR on the PCR reads; one entry per CDR3 protein. The sample lists around 400,000 distinct CDR3 sequences, approximately 20% occurring once. Material: PBMCs from the stem cell graft donor, obtained from the stem cell graft. These receptors all stem from a human donor who donated a stem cell graft to a child with acute myeloid leukemia.

This chain connects TRBV12-3 or TRBV12-4 to TRBJ2-1; maybe TRBD1 (5 bases). Trimming left V 5 bases short and J 10 bases short, with 12 bases between. The length of the CDR3 is 12 residues. CDR3 residues: CASSSPQGEQFF. The CDR3 DNA is TGTGCCAGCAGTAGCCCCCAGGGAGAGCAGTTCTTC.

J is TRBJ1-2 and V is TRBV25-1; D is unresolved. Germline CDR1 MGHDK, CDR2 SYGVNS. CDR3 length equals 16 residues. V was cut by 0 bases and J by 0 bases, with 11 bases left in between. CDR3 amino acids: CASSEYGSLANYGYTF. CDR3 in DNA: TGTGCCAGCAGTGAATATGGCAGTCTTGCTAACTATGGCTACACCTTC.

The chain joins TRBV5-1 to TRBJ2-7; 8 positions agree with TRBD1. V lost 2 bases to trimming and J lost 0 bases; unmatched junction nucleotides: 7. The length of the CDR3 is 16 residues. CDR1 and CDR2 (germline): SGHRS, YFSETQ. CDR3 sequence: CASSLPDRGFSYEQYF. CDR3 in DNA: TGCGCCAGCAGCTTACCAGACAGGGGCTTCTCCTACGAGCAGTACTTC.

The chain links TRBV7-2 to TRBJ1-2; D is ambiguous. Germline V gene data show CDR1 as SGHTA and CDR2 as FQGNSA. The CDR3 consists of 14 residues. Trimming took 7 bases from V and 6 from J, leaving 18 bases between them. CDR3: CASTPSWPADGYTF. CDR3 in DNA: TGTGCCAGCACCCCATCCTGGCCGGCCGATGGCTACACCTTC.

This clonotype has only a few counts. The V and J genes are TRBV29-1 and TRBJ2-7, with D tentatively TRBD1 or TRBD2 (5 bases each). CDR1 is SQVTM and CDR2 is ANQGSEA in the germline V gene. The length of the CDR3 is 13 residues. Trimming took off 4 bases at V and 0 bases at J, with 10 bases between the two ends. The CDR3 bases are TGCAGCGTTGGTGGGGGAAGCTCCTACGAGCAGTACTTC. This encodes CSVGGGSSYEQYF.